This T cell receptor (beta chain) was profiled in a study of shared clonotypes between healthy human individuals. Overall study: Three plates were used per donor for CD4 naive, three for CD4 memory, two for CD8 naive and one for CD8 memory.

The assay was immunoSEQ multiplex PCR, and TCRdb's table has in-frame clones only and misses some. The table lists 500,000 to 550,000 clones, 90% to 96% of them singletons, with approximately 0.06% in the top ten. The CDR3 is made up of 14 amino acids. V was clipped by 3 bases and J by 5 bases, with 10 bases between them. CDR1 and CDR2 from the germline V gene are MNHEY and SMNVEV (reference sequence). There were no recent acute infections or vaccinations among the donors, who were healthy HIV-negative adults. The donors, all of them Caucasian adults, lived in Nashville, Tennessee. Division of CD4+ cells produced a CD45RA+ naive subset and a CD45RA-negative memory subset.

Sequenced sample: naive CD4+ T cells sorted from blood. Subset defined: CD45RA+ positively selected. V gene TRBV27 combines with J gene TRBJ1-4; D might be TRBD1 (5 bases). The receptor was isolated from a young woman in good health. The CDR3 DNA follows: TGTGCCAGCAGTTTCCATGGGGCGAATGAAAAACTGTTTTTT. Its protein product is CASSFHGANEKLFF.